The clone carrying this T cell receptor beta chain occurred a few times. The repertoire was sequenced with immunoSEQ multiplex PCR; TCRdb's copy has only in-frame clones and lacks some. The sample comprises 72,000 or so clones, roughly four fifths of which are singletons, and about 4.1% rests with the top ten. The data stem from a study of OX40 agonist ivuxolimab in advanced cancers. CDR1 and CDR2 from the germline V gene are SGHTA and FQGNSA. CDR3 length: 16 residues. Trimming at V came to 3 bases and at J to 6 bases, leaving 5 bases not matched to a gene. The chain carries TRBV7-2 and TRBJ2-3, with 14 bases fitting TRBD2. Specimen: CD4+ or CD8+ T cells sorted from blood, collected in a trial of the OX40 agonist ivuxolimab. This TCR came from an adult with an advanced solid tumor such as melanoma, head and neck, liver or kidney cancer. The CDR3 DNA sequence: TGTGCCAGCAGCTTGACTAGCGGGGGGGGACTGGATACGCAGTATTTT. It translates to CASSLTSGGGLDTQYF.